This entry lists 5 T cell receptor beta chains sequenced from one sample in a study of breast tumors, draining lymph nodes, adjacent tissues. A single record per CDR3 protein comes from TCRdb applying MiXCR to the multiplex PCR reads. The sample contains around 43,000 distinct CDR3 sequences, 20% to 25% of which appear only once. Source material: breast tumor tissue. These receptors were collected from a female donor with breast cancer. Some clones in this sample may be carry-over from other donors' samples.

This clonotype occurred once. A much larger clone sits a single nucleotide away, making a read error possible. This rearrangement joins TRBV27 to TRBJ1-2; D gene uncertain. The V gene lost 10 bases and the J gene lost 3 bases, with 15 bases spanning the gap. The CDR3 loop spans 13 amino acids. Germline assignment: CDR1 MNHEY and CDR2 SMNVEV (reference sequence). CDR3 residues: CAIRPTLYYGYTF. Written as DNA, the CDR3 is TGTGCCATCAGGCCCACCCTTTACTATGGCTACACCTTC.

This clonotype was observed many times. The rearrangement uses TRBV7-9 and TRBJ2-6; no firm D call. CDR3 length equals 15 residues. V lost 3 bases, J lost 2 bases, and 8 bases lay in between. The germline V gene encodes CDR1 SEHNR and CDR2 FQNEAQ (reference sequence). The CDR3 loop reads CASSFYSTGANVLTF. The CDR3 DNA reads TGTGCCAGCAGCTTTTATTCAACTGGGGCCAACGTCCTGACTTTC.

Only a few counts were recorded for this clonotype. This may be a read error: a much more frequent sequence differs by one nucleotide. The CDR3 coding sequence is TGTGCCGGCAGAGAGGGACTAGCGGGCTTTAACACCGGGGAGCTGTTTTTT. Translation gives CAGREGLAGFNTGELFF. This chain uses TRBV12-3 or TRBV12-4 with TRBJ2-2; TRBD2 matches at 12 bases. The CDR3 has 17 amino acids.

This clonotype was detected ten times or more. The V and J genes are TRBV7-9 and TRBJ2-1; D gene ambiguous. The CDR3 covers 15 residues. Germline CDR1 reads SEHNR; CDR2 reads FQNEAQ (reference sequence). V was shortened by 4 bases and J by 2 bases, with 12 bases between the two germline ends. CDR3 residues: CASSSLRIPYNEQFF. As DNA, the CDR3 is TGTGCCAGCAGCTCCCTCAGGATCCCCTACAATGAGCAGTTCTTC.

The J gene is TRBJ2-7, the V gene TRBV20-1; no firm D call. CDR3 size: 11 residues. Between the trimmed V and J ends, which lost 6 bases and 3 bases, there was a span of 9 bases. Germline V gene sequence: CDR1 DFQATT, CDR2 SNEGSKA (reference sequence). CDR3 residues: CSAGTLYEQYF. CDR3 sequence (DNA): TGCAGTGCCGGCACGCTCTACGAGCAGTACTTC.